This T cell receptor beta chain was sequenced in a study of blood T cell repertoires in COVID-19. Assay: immunoSEQ multiplex PCR; the TCRdb copy retains only in-frame clones and omits some. The table has over 80,000 clones, 91% seen once. This sequence was found in a human donor with active COVID-19. The donor label of this sample is uncertain. Input material: peripheral blood.

This CDR3 reads CASYRRGRRDTEAFF. The CDR3 nucleotides are TGTGCCAGCTACCGCAGGGGGCGTAGGGACACTGAAGCTTTCTTT. The V gene is TRBV19, the J gene TRBJ1-1; TRBD1 matches 8 bases. The germline gives CDR1 LNHDA, CDR2 SQIVND (reference sequence). This CDR3 is built from 15 residues. V gave up 9 bases and J gave up 3 bases; unmatched junction bases: 12.